These T cell receptor beta chains were read from a single sample in a study of CD8 T cells in ankylosing spondylitis. One entry per CDR3 protein results from TCRdb running MiXCR on the 5' RACE reads. The data hold approximately 350,000 distinct CDR3 sequences, with approximately 20% observed a single time. The sample consisted of blood, either unsorted or a sorted T cell fraction (not recorded which). These receptors all stem from a male donor with ankylosing spondylitis or in good health (not recorded which). CDR3s include the opening cysteine and the closing phenylalanine or tryptophan. The D gene is left open where the match is weak. The size entry is marked missing in some rows and otherwise reads once, few, many or a size class.

cdr3_aa: CASSLVQGLSYEQYF; cdr3_nt: TGTGCCAGCAGCTTAGTGCAGGGCCTATCCTACGAGCAGTACTTC; v_call: TRBV7-9; clone_size: .; d_call: .; j_call: TRBJ2-7
cdr3_aa: CASRGGGPQYF; cdr3_nt: TGTGCCAGCAGAGGGGGCGGCCCCCAGTACTTC; v_call: TRBV2; clone_size: .; d_call: TRBD1; j_call: TRBJ2-5
cdr3_aa: CASSQATHSYEQYF; cdr3_nt: TGTGCCAGCAGCCAAGCGACACACTCCTACGAGCAGTACTTC; v_call: TRBV3-1; clone_size: .; d_call: .; j_call: TRBJ2-7
cdr3_aa: CASSLEGGPQETQYF; cdr3_nt: TGCGCCAGCAGCCTTGAGGGGGGACCACAAGAGACCCAGTACTTC; v_call: TRBV5-1; clone_size: .; d_call: .; j_call: TRBJ2-5
cdr3_aa: CASRPLTASTGELFF; cdr3_nt: TGCGCCAGCAGACCTCTAACAGCGAGCACCGGGGAGCTGTTTTTT; v_call: TRBV10-2; clone_size: .; d_call: .; j_call: TRBJ2-2
cdr3_aa: CASSATGGTQPQHF; cdr3_nt: TGTGCCAGCAGCGCCACAGGGGGCACTCAGCCCCAGCATTTT; v_call: TRBV7-9; clone_size: .; d_call: TRBD1; j_call: TRBJ1-5
cdr3_aa: CASSESVGGLEQYF; cdr3_nt: TGCGCCAGCAGTGAATCCGTTGGGGGACTCGAGCAGTACTTC; v_call: TRBV10-2; clone_size: many; d_call: .; j_call: TRBJ2-7
cdr3_aa: CSASEAGGGETQYF; cdr3_nt: TGCAGTGCTAGCGAGGCGGGAGGGGGAGAGACCCAGTACTTC; v_call: TRBV20-1; clone_size: .; d_call: TRBD2; j_call: TRBJ2-5
cdr3_aa: CSAQRENTGELFF; cdr3_nt: TGCAGTGCTCAGCGGGAGAACACCGGGGAGCTGTTTTTT; v_call: TRBV20-1; clone_size: few; d_call: TRBD2; j_call: TRBJ2-2
cdr3_aa: CASRRGPSTDTQYF; cdr3_nt: TGTGCCAGCAGGCGGGGACCTAGCACAGATACGCAGTATTTT; v_call: TRBV11-2; clone_size: few; d_call: .; j_call: TRBJ2-3
cdr3_aa: CASSPRDRDTEAFF; cdr3_nt: TGTGCCAGCAGCCCCCGGGACAGGGACACTGAAGCTTTCTTT; v_call: TRBV7-9; clone_size: few; d_call: TRBD1; j_call: TRBJ1-1
cdr3_aa: CASSPFKGADTQYF; cdr3_nt: TGCGCCAGCAGCCCGTTCAAGGGTGCAGATACGCAGTATTTT; v_call: TRBV4-1; clone_size: few; d_call: .; j_call: TRBJ2-3
cdr3_aa: CASRHENRGHEQYF; cdr3_nt: TGTGCCAGCAGACACGAAAACAGGGGCCACGAGCAGTACTTC; v_call: TRBV2; clone_size: .; d_call: TRBD1; j_call: TRBJ2-7
cdr3_aa: CASSQDMGGTYEQYF; cdr3_nt: TGCGCCAGCAGCCAAGATATGGGGGGGACCTACGAGCAGTACTTC; v_call: TRBV4-1; clone_size: .; d_call: TRBD2; j_call: TRBJ2-7
cdr3_aa: CASTEGGALETQYF; cdr3_nt: TGTGCCAGCACCGAGGGGGGGGCGTTGGAGACCCAGTACTTC; v_call: TRBV25-1; clone_size: .; d_call: .; j_call: TRBJ2-5
cdr3_aa: CASSLAPGLDTQYF; cdr3_nt: TGTGCCAGCAGCTTAGCCCCAGGACTTGATACGCAGTATTTT; v_call: TRBV7-8; clone_size: .; d_call: .; j_call: TRBJ2-3
cdr3_aa: CASSQDQGWGANVLTF; cdr3_nt: TGCGCCAGCAGCCAAGATCAGGGGTGGGGGGCCAACGTCCTGACTTTC; v_call: TRBV4-1; clone_size: .; d_call: .; j_call: TRBJ2-6
cdr3_aa: CASSLDPRLGSYEQYF; cdr3_nt: TGTGCCAGCAGCTTAGATCCGCGACTAGGGAGCTACGAGCAGTACTTC; v_call: TRBV7-2; clone_size: .; d_call: .; j_call: TRBJ2-7
cdr3_aa: CASSSIGGSTDTQYF; cdr3_nt: TGTGCCAGCAGTTCAATCGGGGGAAGCACAGATACGCAGTATTTT; v_call: TRBV7-3; clone_size: few; d_call: .; j_call: TRBJ2-3
cdr3_aa: CAIDTGELFF; cdr3_nt: TGTGCCATCGACACCGGGGAGCTGTTTTTT; v_call: TRBV5-5; clone_size: few; d_call: .; j_call: TRBJ2-2
cdr3_aa: CAISDRLTGNGYTF; cdr3_nt: TGTGCCATCAGTGATCGCTTGACCGGGAATGGCTACACCTTC; v_call: TRBV10-3; clone_size: few; d_call: .; j_call: TRBJ1-2
cdr3_aa: CASSLPRGGDYTDTQYF; cdr3_nt: TGCGCCAGCAGCTTACCCCGGGGAGGGGACTACACAGATACGCAGTATTTT; v_call: TRBV5-1; clone_size: .; d_call: TRBD2; j_call: TRBJ2-3
cdr3_aa: CASSSGTTPLTGELFF; cdr3_nt: TGCGCCAGCAGCTCCGGGACTACCCCCCTCACCGGGGAGCTGTTTTTT; v_call: TRBV5-1; clone_size: few; d_call: TRBD2; j_call: TRBJ2-2
cdr3_aa: CASSFRGSFYEQYF; cdr3_nt: TGTGCCAGCAGTTTTAGAGGCAGCTTCTACGAGCAGTACTTC; v_call: TRBV12-3/TRBV12-4; clone_size: few; d_call: .; j_call: TRBJ2-7
cdr3_aa: CASSIIGTATDTQYF; cdr3_nt: TGTGCCAGTAGTATCATCGGGACAGCCACAGATACGCAGTATTTT; v_call: TRBV19; clone_size: few; d_call: TRBD1; j_call: TRBJ2-3
cdr3_aa: CSVEEGEGPTYEQYF; cdr3_nt: TGCAGCGTTGAAGAGGGGGAGGGTCCAACCTACGAGCAGTACTTC; v_call: TRBV29-1; clone_size: few; d_call: TRBD2; j_call: TRBJ2-7
cdr3_aa: CASSLGTSGGSGLYEQYF; cdr3_nt: TGCGCCAGCAGCCTCGGGACTAGCGGGGGGTCCGGGTTGTACGAGCAGTACTTC; v_call: TRBV4-1; clone_size: .; d_call: TRBD2; j_call: TRBJ2-7
cdr3_aa: CSARARLGTEAFF; cdr3_nt: TGCAGTGCTAGAGCGCGACTTGGTACTGAAGCTTTCTTT; v_call: TRBV20-1; clone_size: .; d_call: .; j_call: TRBJ1-1
cdr3_aa: CAIHRHTGELFF; cdr3_nt: TGTGCCATCCACAGGCACACCGGGGAGCTGTTTTTT; v_call: TRBV10-3; clone_size: few; d_call: .; j_call: TRBJ2-2
cdr3_aa: CASSPDRGPQETQYF; cdr3_nt: TGTGCCAGCAGCCCGGACAGGGGGCCACAAGAGACCCAGTACTTC; v_call: TRBV28; clone_size: .; d_call: TRBD1; j_call: TRBJ2-5
cdr3_aa: CASSLMGGADTQYF; cdr3_nt: TGTGCCAGCAGTTTGATGGGGGGTGCAGATACGCAGTATTTT; v_call: TRBV12-3/TRBV12-4; clone_size: .; d_call: .; j_call: TRBJ2-3
cdr3_aa: CASSGTINDIQYF; cdr3_nt: TGTGCCAGCAGCGGGACGATAAACGACATTCAGTACTTC; v_call: TRBV6-1; clone_size: few; d_call: .; j_call: TRBJ2-4
cdr3_aa: CASSVGTGPPGEQYF; cdr3_nt: TGTGCCAGCAGCGTAGGAACCGGCCCCCCAGGCGAGCAGTACTTC; v_call: TRBV9; clone_size: many; d_call: .; j_call: TRBJ2-7
cdr3_aa: CASSQDRTGGSEAFF; cdr3_nt: TGCGCCAGCAGCCAAGATAGAACAGGGGGATCTGAAGCTTTCTTT; v_call: TRBV4-1; clone_size: .; d_call: TRBD1; j_call: TRBJ1-1
cdr3_aa: CASSQDGNTGELFF; cdr3_nt: TGCGCCAGCAGCCAGGACGGGAACACCGGGGAGCTGTTTTTT; v_call: TRBV4-1; clone_size: few; d_call: .; j_call: TRBJ2-2
cdr3_aa: CASSPPQGGYYEQYF; cdr3_nt: TGTGCCAGCTCACCACCGCAGGGGGGTTACTACGAGCAGTACTTC; v_call: TRBV18; clone_size: once; d_call: .; j_call: TRBJ2-7
cdr3_aa: CASSPGQGIAVNTGELFF; cdr3_nt: TGTGCCAGCAGTCCGGGACAGGGAATCGCAGTGAACACCGGGGAGCTGTTTTTT; v_call: TRBV12-3/TRBV12-4; clone_size: .; d_call: TRBD1; j_call: TRBJ2-2
cdr3_aa: CASSLGSRTTDTQYF; cdr3_nt: TGTGCCAGCAGCTTAGGGAGCAGGACCACAGATACGCAGTATTTT; v_call: TRBV7-2; clone_size: few; d_call: .; j_call: TRBJ2-3
cdr3_aa: CASSFGGQSSYDTQYF; cdr3_nt: TGTGCCAGCAGTTTTGGGGGACAATCTTCTTACGATACGCAGTATTTT; v_call: TRBV12-3/TRBV12-4; clone_size: few; d_call: .; j_call: TRBJ2-3
cdr3_aa: CSARLMDTEAFF; cdr3_nt: TGCAGTGCTAGACTGATGGACACTGAAGCTTTCTTT; v_call: TRBV20-1; clone_size: few; d_call: .; j_call: TRBJ1-1
cdr3_aa: CASSQQETQYF; cdr3_nt: TGTGCCAGCAGCCAACAAGAGACCCAGTACTTC; v_call: TRBV4-2; clone_size: few; d_call: .; j_call: TRBJ2-5
cdr3_aa: CASSVGGGAADTQYF; cdr3_nt: TGTGCCAGCAGCGTCGGTGGGGGGGCCGCAGATACGCAGTATTTT; v_call: TRBV5-6; clone_size: few; d_call: .; j_call: TRBJ2-3
cdr3_aa: CASSSGPILYEQYF; cdr3_nt: TGTGCCAGCAGCTCCGGACCGATCCTTTACGAGCAGTACTTC; v_call: TRBV7-9; clone_size: once; d_call: .; j_call: TRBJ2-7
cdr3_aa: CTTSSGTGNVNTIYF; cdr3_nt: TGTACCACCAGCAGTGGGACAGGGAACGTGAACACCATATATTTT; v_call: TRBV15; clone_size: .; d_call: TRBD1; j_call: TRBJ1-3
cdr3_aa: CASSFVAGPGSYEQYF; cdr3_nt: TGTGCCAGCAGTTTCGTAGCAGGGCCAGGCTCCTACGAGCAGTACTTC; v_call: TRBV28; clone_size: few; d_call: .; j_call: TRBJ2-7
cdr3_aa: CASSQGPLAGLTYNEQFF; cdr3_nt: TGCGCCAGCAGCCAAGGTCCCCTAGCGGGATTAACCTACAATGAGCAGTTCTTC; v_call: TRBV4-1; clone_size: .; d_call: TRBD2; j_call: TRBJ2-1
cdr3_aa: CASSLGAGPGETQYF; cdr3_nt: TGTGCCAGCAGCTTGGGGGCAGGGCCTGGAGAGACCCAGTACTTC; v_call: TRBV5-5; clone_size: many; d_call: .; j_call: TRBJ2-5
cdr3_aa: CASSGGLAGGPYNEQFF; cdr3_nt: TGCGCCAGCAGCGGGGGACTAGCGGGGGGACCCTACAATGAGCAGTTCTTC; v_call: TRBV5-1; clone_size: few; d_call: TRBD2; j_call: TRBJ2-1
cdr3_aa: CASSSHGTGTYEQYF; cdr3_nt: TGTGCCAGCAGCTCTCACGGGACAGGGACCTACGAGCAGTACTTC; v_call: TRBV5-8; clone_size: .; d_call: TRBD1; j_call: TRBJ2-7
cdr3_aa: CASSSRDESYEQYF; cdr3_nt: TGTGCCAGCAGTTCCCGGGACGAATCCTACGAGCAGTACTTC; v_call: TRBV7-9; clone_size: .; d_call: .; j_call: TRBJ2-7
cdr3_aa: CASSPGGTGDDYYNEQFF; cdr3_nt: TGTGCCAGCTCACCAGGGGGGACAGGTGACGACTACTACAATGAGCAGTTCTTC; v_call: TRBV18; clone_size: .; d_call: TRBD1; j_call: TRBJ2-1
cdr3_aa: CSVRQDLPGELFF; cdr3_nt: TGCAGCGTCCGACAGGACCTCCCCGGGGAGCTGTTTTTT; v_call: TRBV29-1; clone_size: few; d_call: .; j_call: TRBJ2-2
cdr3_aa: CASSDEPGADTQYF; cdr3_nt: TGTGCCAGCAGTGACGAGCCTGGGGCAGATACGCAGTATTTT; v_call: TRBV6-4; clone_size: .; d_call: .; j_call: TRBJ2-3
cdr3_aa: CASSRSTGAQQETQYF; cdr3_nt: TGCGCCAGCAGTCGTAGTACAGGGGCCCAACAAGAGACCCAGTACTTC; v_call: TRBV4-1; clone_size: .; d_call: TRBD1; j_call: TRBJ2-5
cdr3_aa: CASSGGTGAISYEQYF; cdr3_nt: TGTGCCAGCAGTGGAGGGACAGGGGCTATCTCCTACGAGCAGTACTTC; v_call: TRBV12-3/TRBV12-4; clone_size: .; d_call: TRBD1; j_call: TRBJ2-7
cdr3_aa: CASSSTGNYEQYF; cdr3_nt: TGTGCCAGCAGTTCCACAGGTAACTACGAGCAGTACTTC; v_call: TRBV6-6; clone_size: few; d_call: .; j_call: TRBJ2-7
cdr3_aa: CASSYGGGALETQYF; cdr3_nt: TGTGCCAGCAGTTACGGCGGGGGGGCTTTGGAGACCCAGTACTTC; v_call: TRBV12-3/TRBV12-4; clone_size: .; d_call: TRBD2; j_call: TRBJ2-5
cdr3_aa: CASRGTAMLEQFF; cdr3_nt: TGTGCCAGCAGAGGGACAGCCATGCTTGAGCAGTTCTTC; v_call: TRBV28; clone_size: few; d_call: TRBD1; j_call: TRBJ2-1